The next 21 T cell receptor beta chains were all read from a single sample in a study of metastatic and nonmetastatic thyroid tumors (dated by TCRdb to 2020 to 2022). The library was made by PCR. Sequenced on an Illumina HiSeq 4000. Using fastp at Q25 and MiXCR, TCRdb reprocessed the public reads and kept productive beta chains. The sample data list about 59,000 clones, and about a sixth of these were observed just once. The ten largest account for over 8.5% of the sample. No patient had received any treatment before thyroid surgery. The sequenced sample was blood. The receptors derive from a male donor with papillary thyroid cancer or a benign thyroid nodule (not recorded which). Some clones in this sample may be carry-over from other donors' samples.

This clone was seen only a few times. One junction end does not reproduce the germline sequence, and a read error may be involved. The chain joins TRBV27 to TRBJ2-3, with D possibly TRBD2 on 5 matching bases. CDR1 is MNHEY and CDR2 is SMNVEV in the germline V gene (reference sequence). The CDR3 extends over 16 amino acids. The CDR3 DNA follows: TGTGCCAGCAGGGAGCGGTCTTTACGCTACACAGATACTCAGTATTTT. This gives the protein CASRERSLRYTDTQYF.

This clone was recorded at least ten times. This chain uses TRBV7-6 with TRBJ2-1; D unresolved. The V end was cut by 3 bases, the J end by 5 bases, with 17 bases between. The CDR3 has 16 amino acids. The germline V gene encodes CDR1 SGHVS and CDR2 FNYEAQ. CDR3 region: CASSFGSGTDHNEQFF. The CDR3 nucleotides read TGTGCCAGCAGCTTTGGTTCTGGCACAGACCACAATGAGCAGTTCTTC.

This clone was counted only a few times. Germline is not matched at one junction end, which may reflect a read error. The genes are TRBV6-5 and TRBJ2-3; D might be TRBD1 or TRBD2, each matching 6 bases. CDR1 and CDR2 (germline): MNHEY, SVGAGI. This CDR3 has 17 residues. CDR3 coding DNA: TGTACCAGCAGTTACACCGGGGGCGGGTACGTCACAGATACGCAGTATTTT. This encodes CTSSYTGGGYVTDTQYF.

This clone was seen many times. The V gene is TRBV10-3, the J gene TRBJ2-2; D gene uncertain. This CDR3 has 15 residues. V was cut by 4 bases and J by 5 bases, with 14 bases left in between. Germline values: CDR1 ENHRY, CDR2 SYGVKD. The CDR3 loop is CAISAGIGETGELFF. In DNA form, the CDR3 reads TGTGCCATCAGTGCTGGGATTGGGGAAACCGGGGAGCTGTTTTTT.

In this sample, this clone turned up many times. This chain uses TRBV20-1 with TRBJ2-6; maybe TRBD2 (7 bases). This CDR3 is 17 amino acids long. Trimming left V 0 bases short and J 4 bases short, with 16 bases between. Germline-derived CDR1 and CDR2 are DFQATT and SNEGSKA (reference sequence). CDR3 DNA: TGCAGTGCTAGAGATTGGGGGGGCGCGGACGGGGCCAACGTCCTGACTTTC. This gives the protein CSARDWGGADGANVLTF.

This clone has a count of ten or more. The V call is TRBV30, the J call TRBJ2-2, with 10 bases lining up with TRBD2. The J segment lost 8 bases and the V segment lost 0 bases, leaving 3 bases of the junction unmatched. The CDR3 is 14 amino acids. Germline V lookup: CDR1 GTSNPN, CDR2 SVGIG (reference sequence). CDR3 amino acids: CAWSVGLAVGELFF. As DNA, the CDR3 is TGTGCCTGGAGTGTAGGACTAGCGGTGGGGGAGCTGTTTTTT.

This clone appeared many times. Within the sample, other DNA sequences also encode this same CDR3. The chain combines TRBV28 with TRBJ2-7; perhaps TRBD1 as D (6 bases). The CDR3 loop spans 14 amino acids. Trimming took off 2 bases at V and 5 bases at J, with 13 bases between the two ends. From germline, CDR1 is MDHEN and CDR2 SYDVKM. The CDR3 reads CASSLLNRDDEQYF. The CDR3, as DNA: TGTGCCAGCAGTTTACTCAACAGGGACGACGAGCAGTACTTC.

This clone was detected ten times or more. The CDR3 region has the DNA TGTGCCAGCAGCTTAGTAGTACTAGCGGGGACAGATGAGCAGTTCTTC. It yields the protein CASSLVVLAGTDEQFF. This chain connects TRBV7-8 to TRBJ2-1; 10 bases align to TRBD2. The CDR3 is 16 residues long. Looked up from germline, CDR1 is SGHVS and CDR2 is FQNEAQ. V trimming: 1 base; J trimming: 8 bases; junction bases outside the gene matches: 8.

There are many counts of this clone. J is TRBJ1-1 and V is TRBV5-6; TRBD1 might be the D (5 bases). The CDR3 consists of 14 residues. CDR1 and CDR2 (germline): SGHDT, YYEEEE. V lost 2 bases and J 3 bases, leaving 11 bases between the germline ends. The CDR3 coding sequence is TGTGCCAGCAGCTTATGGGGCAGATACACTGAAGCTTTCTTT. It yields the protein CASSLWGRYTEAFF.

The V call is TRBV5-6, the J call TRBJ2-7; no clear D gene. The CDR3 has 17 residues. Germline V gene lookup returns CDR1 SGHDT and CDR2 YYEEEE. The CDR3 loop is CAISSTAWAVENNEQYV. For the CDR3, the DNA is TGTGCCATCAGCTCGACGGCCTGGGCAGTAGAGAATAACGAGCAGTACGTC.

On this clone: A much larger clone differs by one base, so this may be a read error. V is TRBV6-1 and J is TRBJ2-1, with D unresolved. The ends were cut back, 2 bases at V and 4 bases at J, with 3 bases in the middle. The CDR3 runs 12 residues. The germline CDR1 and CDR2 sequences are MNHNS and SASEGT. In DNA, the CDR3 is TGTGCCAGCAGTGAACAGTACAATGAGCAGTTCTTC. It specifies CASSEQYNEQFF.

This clone was observed many times. The chain is built from TRBV13 and TRBJ2-4; the match to TRBD2 covers 12 bases. The CDR3 has 19 residues. The trim removed 0 bases at V and 1 base at J, leaving 7 bases unmatched. Per germline, CDR1 PRHDT and CDR2 FYEKMQ (reference sequence). This CDR3 reads CASSLGLAGGLRAKNIQYF. The CDR3 DNA reads TGTGCCAGCAGCTTAGGCCTAGCGGGGGGGCTTCGGGCCAAAAACATTCAGTACTTC.

The sample holds many counts of this clone. This sequence joins TRBV3-1 and TRBJ2-1; D not resolved. This CDR3 is 11 amino acids long. Trimming took 7 bases from V and 5 from J, leaving 6 bases between them. In germline, CDR1 is LGHDT, CDR2 YNNKEL (reference sequence). The CDR3 protein is CASTGHNEQFF. DNA of the CDR3: TGTGCCAGCACCGGACACAATGAGCAGTTCTTC.

The chain is built from TRBV20-1 and TRBJ2-1; TRBD2 agrees at 10 bases. This CDR3 is 13 amino acids long. In germline, CDR1 is DFQATT, CDR2 SNEGSKA (reference sequence). The CDR3 here is CSVSGRVYNEQFF. For the CDR3, the DNA is TGCAGCGTCAGCGGGAGGGTCTACAATGAGCAGTTCTTC.

This clone was counted at least ten times. This chain connects TRBV6-4 to TRBJ1-2, with TRBD1 matching over 8 bases. There are 17 residues in the CDR3. The junction had 10 bases not matched to a gene; V was cut back by 2 bases and J by 2 bases. Germline V CDR1 and CDR2: MRHNA, SNTAGT. CDR3 in amino acids: CASSDPRQGRENYGYTF. In DNA, the CDR3 is TGTGCCAGCAGTGACCCCCGACAGGGGCGAGAAAACTATGGCTACACCTTC.

The chain links TRBV6-9 to TRBJ2-2; D might be TRBD1 or TRBD2, each matching 6 bases. CDR3 length equals 14 residues. The V gene's germline CDR1 is MNHGY and CDR2 SVAAGI. The V end was cut by 6 bases, the J end by 5 bases, with 13 bases between. CDR3 in amino acids: CASSSQGTTGELFF. The CDR3 DNA follows: TGTGCCAGCAGCTCCCAGGGGACTACCGGGGAGCTGTTTTTT.

This clone was picked up many times. V is TRBV9 and J is TRBJ2-3, with 9 bases matching TRBD2. This CDR3 contains 15 residues. The ends lost 3 bases at V and 7 bases at J; junction bases unmatched: 9. CDR1 is SGDLS and CDR2 is YYNGEE in the germline V gene. CDR3 DNA: TGTGCCAGCAGCGAACTAGCGGGCCCGGCCCATACGCAGTATTTT. The encoded protein is CASSELAGPAHTQYF.

CDR3 coding DNA: TGTGCCAGCAGTTTAAACGGACAGCGTGTGACACCCCTCCACTTT. Its protein is CASSLNGQRVTPLHF. This chain uses TRBV27 with TRBJ1-6; D is possibly TRBD1 (6 bases). The CDR3 totals 15 residues. Trimming removed 2 bases at V and 11 bases at J, with 16 bases between. Germline CDR1 is MNHEY and CDR2 is SMNVEV (reference sequence).

This clone occurred many times. V gene TRBV29-1 combines with J gene TRBJ2-1; possible D gene TRBD2, 6 bases. V was pared by 8 bases and J by 0 bases, with 14 bases between. Germline V gene lookup returns CDR1 SQVTM and CDR2 ANQGSEA. The CDR3 runs to 14 residues. CDR3 protein: CSLREASSYNEQFF. CDR3 bases: TGCAGCCTGCGGGAAGCAAGCTCCTACAATGAGCAGTTCTTC.

The genes are TRBV6-5 and TRBJ2-7; D is uncertain. The V and J ends lost 4 bases and 4 bases respectively, with 5 bases between them. CDR1 is MNHEY and CDR2 is SVGAGI in the germline V gene. This CDR3 region has 11 residues. The CDR3 region is CASSSPYEQYF. The CDR3 coding sequence is TGTGCCAGCAGTTCCCCTTACGAGCAGTACTTC.

The rearrangement joins TRBV7-2 to TRBJ2-1, with 7 bases lining up with TRBD1. Trimming took 0 bases from V and 0 from J; bases not matched to a gene: 2. The CDR3 covers 16 residues. CDR1 is SGHTA and CDR2 is FQGNSA in the germline V gene. CDR3 DNA sequence: TGTGCCAGCAGCTTAGCTGGGGACAGCTCCTACAATGAGCAGTTCTTC. It translates to CASSLAGDSSYNEQFF.